These 2 T cell receptor beta chains were all obtained from the same sample, sequenced in a study of blood T cells in healthy people across ages. For the second PCR, which ran for roughly 6 to 12 cycles, a sample-barcoded 5' primer and a J-beta primer mix were used. TCRdb re-derived calls from the 5' RACE reads in MiXCR, one entry per CDR3 protein. The table includes some 800,000 distinct CDR3 sequences, 20% to 25% detected once. The data also belong to a second study, concerning T cells of mothers and their children.

The material sequenced was blood. The source of these receptors is a boy younger than 18 in good health.

The genes are TRBV7-2 and TRBJ2-5; TRBD2 might be the D (5 bases). CDR1 SGHTA and CDR2 FQGNSA come from the germline V gene. With 5 bases removed from V and 5 bases from J, the gap between germline ends came to 15 bases. The CDR3 sequence is 14 residues long. CDR3 amino acids: CASSTTRVDETQYF. In DNA form, the CDR3 reads TGTGCCAGCAGCACTACTAGAGTTGATGAGACCCAGTACTTC. Variable domain in full (rest from reference TRBV7-2 and TRBJ2-5): GAGVSQSPSNKVTEKGKDVELRCDPISGHTALYWYRQSLGQGLEFLIYFQGNSAPDKSGLPSDRFSAERTGGSVSTLTIQRTQQEDSAVYLCASSTTRVDETQYFGPGTRLLVL.

The chain is built from TRBV3-1 and TRBJ2-2; 8 bases align to TRBD1. Trimming took 9 bases from V and 3 from J; bases not matched to a gene: 9. CDR1 and CDR2 from the germline V gene are LGHDT and YNNKEL (reference sequence). CDR3 length: 15 amino acids. In DNA form, the CDR3 reads TGTGCCAGTAAACCTCAGGGGGCAGACACCGGGGAGCTGTTTTTT. Encoded protein: CASKPQGADTGELFF.